This T cell receptor (beta chain) was profiled in a study of blood T cell repertoires in COVID-19. Background on the study: There were acute and convalescent COVID-19 samples, and they came from the United States, Italy and Spain. Nucleic acid was either cDNA or gDNA, and it came from T cells, B-cell-depleted T cells, or PBMCs.

Only in-frame clones appear in the TCRdb table, and some are missing; sequencing was by immunoSEQ multiplex PCR. The data contain roughly 200,000 clones, roughly 86% of them singletons. V was trimmed by 2 bases and J by 11 bases, leaving 11 bases between them. Germline loops: CDR1 SGHNT, CDR2 YYREEE (reference sequence). This CDR3 region has 13 residues. This study enrolled people aged about 18 to 95 from about 24 US geographic areas. The chain joins TRBV5-4 to TRBJ1-6, with a weak D call TRBD1 (6 bases). The receptor was isolated from a woman younger than 45 with acute COVID-19. Sequenced: PBMCs or T cells enriched from blood (not recorded which). The CDR3 coding sequence is TGTGCCAGCAGCTTAGGGGGAGACGCACCCCTCCACTTT. This sequence encodes CASSLGGDAPLHF.